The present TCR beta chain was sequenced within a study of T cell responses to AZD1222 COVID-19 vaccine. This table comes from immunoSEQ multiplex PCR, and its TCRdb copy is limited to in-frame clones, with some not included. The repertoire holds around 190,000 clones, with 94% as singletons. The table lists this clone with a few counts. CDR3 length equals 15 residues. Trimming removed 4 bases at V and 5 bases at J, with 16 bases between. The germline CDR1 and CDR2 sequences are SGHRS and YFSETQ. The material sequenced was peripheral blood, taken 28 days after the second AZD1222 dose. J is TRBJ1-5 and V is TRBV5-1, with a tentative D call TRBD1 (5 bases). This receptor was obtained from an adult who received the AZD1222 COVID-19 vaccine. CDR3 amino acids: CASSPWGDGDQPQHF. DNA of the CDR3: TGCGCCAGCAGCCCGTGGGGGGACGGAGATCAGCCCCAGCATTTT.